The next 30 T cell receptor beta chains were all read from a single sample in a study of T-cell memory formation after mild COVID-19. TCRdb itself ran the 5' RACE reads through MiXCR, one entry per CDR3 protein. Of about 340,000 distinct CDR3 sequences in the sample, roughly 20% are singletons; the top ten hold 21%. Sequencing input: PBMCs or a T cell subset sorted from them (not recorded which). These receptors were obtained from a man younger than 35 who had mild COVID-19 (a few samples of this study predate the infection). Cell type and time point are not known.

The chain carries TRBV7-9 and TRBJ2-7, with D perhaps given as TRBD1 or TRBD2 (5 bases each). Trimming removed 1 base from V and 5 bases from J, with 12 bases in between. There are 14 residues in the CDR3. The V gene's germline CDR1 is SEHNR and CDR2 FQNEAQ (reference sequence). CDR3 sequence reads: CASSLGGRGDEQYF. The CDR3, as DNA: TGTGCCAGCAGCTTAGGGGGACGGGGCGACGAGCAGTACTTC.

This clonotype has more than one count but fewer than ten. This chain uses TRBV6-5 with TRBJ1-3, with D unclear. The CDR3 is 13 residues long. Trimming took 8 bases from V and 2 from J, leaving 10 bases between them. Germline-derived CDR1 and CDR2 are MNHEY and SVGAGI. CDR3 coding DNA: TGTGCCAGCTTACAGTCGGCTGGAAACACCATATATTTT. Protein: CASLQSAGNTIYF.

The chain employs TRBV5-1 and TRBJ1-5, with D maybe TRBD1 (5 bases). Trimming stripped 4 bases from V and 6 bases from J, with 14 bases between. The CDR3 runs to 14 residues. CDR1 and CDR2 from the germline V gene are SGHRS and YFSETQ. The CDR3 sequence: CASSPQGTPQPQHF. The CDR3 DNA reads as TGCGCCAGCAGCCCTCAGGGAACCCCTCAGCCCCAGCATTTT.

This clonotype was detected only a few times. The rearrangement links TRBV27 to TRBJ1-5; the match to TRBD1 covers 7 bases. V was pared by 5 bases and J by 7 bases, with 8 bases of the junction left unmatched. The V gene's germline CDR1 is MNHEY and CDR2 SMNVEV (reference sequence). This CDR3 comprises 14 residues. CDR3: CASSPDRVGQPQHF. CDR3 nucleotides: TGTGCCAGCAGTCCTGACAGGGTAGGCCAGCCCCAGCATTTT.

CDR3 nucleotides: TGTGCCAGCAGCTCATGGGCCGGGGAAAAACTGTTTTTT. Protein product: CASSSWAGEKLFF. This chain joins TRBV7-2 and TRBJ1-4; D gene ambiguous. The CDR3 has 13 residues. Germline lookup yields CDR1 SGHTA and CDR2 FQGNSA. Trimming shortened V by 4 bases and J by 8 bases, and 11 bases separated the two germline ends.

This clonotype was seen at least ten times. V is TRBV7-6 and J is TRBJ1-1; the D is unclear. The germline gives CDR1 SGHVS, CDR2 FNYEAQ. Trimming pared 5 bases from V and 1 base from J, leaving 5 bases between. CDR3 length: 12 amino acids. CDR3 sequence reads: CASSAGNTEAFF. CDR3 nucleotides: TGTGCCAGCAGCGCAGGGAACACTGAAGCTTTCTTT. Supplemented by reference TRBV7-6 and TRBJ1-1, the full variable domain reads GAGVSQSPRYKVTKRGQDVALRCDPISGHVSLYWYRQALGQGPEFLTYFNYEAQQDKSGLPNDRFSAERPEGSISTLTIQRTEQRDSAMYRCASSAGNTEAFFGQGTRLTVV.

The chain links TRBV7-6 to TRBJ2-5; D unclear. V was cut by 10 bases and J by 4 bases, with 16 bases left in between. The CDR3 is 13 residues long. Per germline, CDR1 SGHVS and CDR2 FNYEAQ. CDR3 sequence (DNA): TGTGCCACCATGCGGATGGTGGGAGAGACCCAGTACTTC. The encoded protein is CATMRMVGETQYF.

The J gene is TRBJ1-1, the V gene TRBV3-1; D is uncertain. The germline V and J ends were trimmed by 3 bases and 1 base, with 12 bases remaining between them. In germline, CDR1 is LGHDT, CDR2 YNNKEL (reference sequence). This CDR3 contains 15 residues. The CDR3 loop reads CASSHGPAQNTEAFF. CDR3 in DNA: TGTGCCAGCAGCCATGGTCCGGCGCAGAACACTGAAGCTTTCTTT.

This sequence joins TRBV27 and TRBJ2-2, with TRBD2 identical over 7 bases. The CDR3 is made up of 14 amino acids. CDR1 and CDR2 (germline): MNHEY, SMNVEV (reference sequence). J was trimmed by 4 bases and V by 1 base; bases with no gene match: 0. The CDR3 nucleotides read TGTGCCAGCAGTTTATGGACTAGCACCGGGGAGCTGTTTTTT. It specifies CASSLWTSTGELFF.

This clonotype was seen at least ten times. The rearrangement joins TRBV12-3 or TRBV12-4 to TRBJ1-5; D gene uncertain. Trimming cost V 3 bases and J 5 bases, with 8 bases left between them. CDR3 length: 13 amino acids. The CDR3 region is CASSFYEDQPQHF. CDR3 coding DNA: TGTGCCAGCAGTTTTTACGAGGATCAGCCCCAGCATTTT.

The chain links TRBV7-7 to TRBJ2-1, with 7 bases identical to TRBD2. Germline V gene lookup returns CDR1 SSHAT and CDR2 FNYEAQ (reference sequence). J gave up 0 bases and V 5 bases, and 10 bases lay outside the gene matches. This CDR3 spans 17 amino acids. The CDR3 loop reads CASSLFSGQSSYNEQFF. The CDR3 DNA reads TGTGCCAGCAGCCTATTTAGCGGGCAGAGCTCCTACAATGAGCAGTTCTTC.

The rearrangement uses TRBV4-3 and TRBJ2-3, with D unclear. The CDR3 covers 15 residues. V lost 4 bases, J lost 3 bases, and 14 bases lay in between. Germline CDR1 LGHNA, CDR2 YSLEER. CDR3 nucleotide sequence: TGCGCCAGCAGCCCCGGCGTGAAGTCGACAGATACGCAGTATTTT. Translated: CASSPGVKSTDTQYF.

The chain combines TRBV20-1 with TRBJ1-5, with D possibly matching TRBD1 (6 bases). The germline gives CDR1 DFQATT, CDR2 SNEGSKA (reference sequence). V was clipped by 0 bases and J by 1 base, with 16 bases between them. The CDR3 totals 17 residues. CDR3 in DNA: TGCAGTGCTAGAGAGGCGCCGGGGGCCTGGAGCAATCAGCCCCAGCATTTT. Translating gives CSAREAPGAWSNQPQHF.

This clonotype has more than one count but fewer than ten. The chain carries TRBV4-2 and TRBJ2-5; D is unresolved. CDR1 is LGHNA, CDR2 YNFKEQ, per germline. The CDR3 has 15 amino acids. Trimming shortened V by 0 bases and J by 2 bases, and 10 bases separated the two germline ends. This CDR3 reads CASSQDAGRQETQYF. DNA of the CDR3: TGTGCCAGCAGCCAAGATGCAGGTAGACAAGAGACCCAGTACTTC.

This clonotype has more than one count but fewer than ten. The rearrangement links TRBV7-9 to TRBJ1-1, with unresolved D. There are 15 residues in the CDR3. Looked up from germline, CDR1 is SEHNR and CDR2 is FQNEAQ (reference sequence). V was shortened by 5 bases and J by 1 base, with 14 bases between the two germline ends. CDR3 coding DNA: TGTGCCAGCAGCCATCCAATGGAAGGGAACACTGAAGCTTTCTTT. Its protein product is CASSHPMEGNTEAFF.

V and J are TRBV12-3 or TRBV12-4 and TRBJ2-1; the match to TRBD2 covers 10 bases. With 7 bases clipped from V and 5 bases from J, the junction kept 5 bases outside the gene matches. This CDR3 region has 14 residues. The CDR3 sequence: CASILAGIDNEQFF. The CDR3 coding sequence is TGTGCCAGCATACTAGCGGGGATTGACAATGAGCAGTTCTTC.

V usage is TRBV12-3 or TRBV12-4 and J usage is TRBJ2-5; either TRBD1 or TRBD2 may fit D (6 bases each). The CDR3 is made up of 16 amino acids. Deletions cut 2 bases from V and 1 base from J, with 14 bases between. CDR3 nucleotide sequence: TGTGCCAGCAGTTTACGAGGGGGGAGTCTCCAAGAGACCCAGTACTTC. Translation gives CASSLRGGSLQETQYF.

The rearrangement joins TRBV5-1 to TRBJ2-5; D may be TRBD1 (6 bases). This CDR3 is 15 amino acids long. CDR1 and CDR2 (germline): SGHRS, YFSETQ. Trimming shortened V by 3 bases and J by 4 bases, and 16 bases separated the two germline ends. The CDR3 spells CASSSGGIFVETQYF. As DNA, the CDR3 is TGCGCCAGCAGCTCTGGGGGCATTTTTGTAGAGACCCAGTACTTC.

This clonotype appeared a few times. V gene TRBV12-3 or TRBV12-4 combines with J gene TRBJ1-6; D uncertain. This CDR3 is built from 14 residues. Trimming removed 3 bases at V and 8 bases at J, with 11 bases between. Here the CDR3 reads CASSFVRGYSPLHF. The CDR3 coding sequence is TGTGCCAGCAGTTTTGTCCGAGGTTATTCACCCCTCCACTTT.

The chain carries TRBV20-1 and TRBJ1-4; D ambiguous. Trimming cost V 0 bases and J 4 bases, with 9 bases left between them. The CDR3 sequence is 14 residues long. Germline V gene lookup returns CDR1 DFQATT and CDR2 SNEGSKA (reference sequence). The CDR3 loop reads CSARDEGINEKLFF. The CDR3, as DNA: TGCAGTGCTAGAGATGAGGGAATTAATGAAAAACTGTTTTTT.

This clonotype was picked up a small number of times. The chain couples TRBV2 to TRBJ2-7, with D unresolved. The germline V gene has CDR1 SNHLY and CDR2 FYNNEI. V lost 9 bases and J 6 bases, leaving 12 bases between the germline ends. The CDR3 totals 11 residues. The CDR3 nucleotides are TGTGCCAGGGGTTCGGATGGCGAGCAGTACGTC. This translates into CARGSDGEQYV.

The chain joins TRBV7-9 to TRBJ1-6; D remains ambiguous. This CDR3 has 15 amino acids. Germline V gene data show CDR1 as SEHNR and CDR2 as FQNEAQ (reference sequence). Trimming pared 0 bases from V and 6 bases from J, leaving 9 bases between. CDR3 loop: CASSLAAVRNSPLHF. CDR3 DNA sequence: TGTGCCAGCAGCTTAGCGGCAGTCCGTAATTCACCCCTCCACTTT.

The V and J genes are TRBV12-3 or TRBV12-4 and TRBJ2-2, with 7 bases identical to TRBD1. The CDR3 loop spans 16 amino acids. V shed 5 bases and J 0 bases; nucleotides not matched to a gene: 6. The CDR3 protein is CASSTGAPTNTGELFF. The CDR3 DNA reads as TGTGCCAGCAGTACAGGGGCCCCAACGAACACCGGGGAGCTGTTTTTT.

This clonotype has just a few counts. The chain uses TRBV4-3 and TRBJ1-2; the D gene is possibly TRBD1 (5 bases). This CDR3 has 15 residues. CDR1 LGHNA and CDR2 YSLEER come from the germline V gene. Trimming took off 0 bases at V and 3 bases at J, with 11 bases between the two ends. This chain's CDR3 is CASSQELGTDYGYTF. CDR3 bases: TGCGCCAGCAGCCAAGAGTTGGGGACTGACTATGGCTACACCTTC.

This clonotype was seen at least ten times. This sequence joins TRBV5-1 and TRBJ2-2; either TRBD1 or TRBD2 may fit D (5 bases each). Germline CDR1 is SGHRS and CDR2 is YFSETQ. This CDR3 has 14 amino acids. V dropped 1 base and J dropped 3 bases, with 7 bases sitting between them. The CDR3 bases are TGCGCCAGCAGCTTGAGGGGAGACACCGGGGAGCTGTTTTTT. Its protein product is CASSLRGDTGELFF. Looking up the rest from reference TRBV5-1 and TRBJ2-2 gives the full variable domain: KAGVTQTPRYLIKTRGQQVTLSCSPISGHRSVSWYQQTPGQGLQFLFEYFSETQRNKGNFPGRFSGRQFSNSRSEMNVSTLELGDSALYLCASSLRGDTGELFFGEGSRLTVL.

This clonotype was picked up a small number of times. The rearrangement joins TRBV6-1 to TRBJ1-5, with D possibly matching TRBD1 (5 bases). This CDR3 has 18 residues. Germline loops: CDR1 MNHNS, CDR2 SASEGT. The V and J ends lost 7 bases and 3 bases respectively, with 25 bases between them. The CDR3 DNA follows: TGTGCCAGCACCTACCCTCCTGAGGACAACCTGGTCAATCAGCCCCAGCATTTT. This encodes CASTYPPEDNLVNQPQHF.

This chain links TRBV7-6 with TRBJ1-6, with TRBD1 as a possible D gene (6 bases). In germline, CDR1 is SGHVS, CDR2 FNYEAQ. The V end lost 5 bases, the J end lost 11 bases, and 16 bases lay between the germline ends. CDR3 length: 14 residues. CDR3: CASSLGQRGTPLHF. CDR3 in DNA: TGTGCCAGCAGCCTCGGACAGAGGGGGACACCCCTCCACTTT.

This clonotype has more than one count but fewer than ten. The chain uses TRBV11-2 and TRBJ1-1; no definite D call. CDR1 and CDR2 from the germline V gene are SGHAT and FQNNGV. The CDR3 has 19 amino acids. Trimming stripped 0 bases from V and 4 bases from J, with 24 bases between. CDR3 DNA: TGTGCCAGCAGCTTAGATCTCTCAGTAGGGCCGTCTGGGTTCACTGAAGCTTTCTTT. Its protein product is CASSLDLSVGPSGFTEAFF.

This clonotype turned up a few times. V is TRBV3-1 and J is TRBJ1-5, with a weak D call TRBD1 (5 bases). This CDR3 has 16 amino acids. CDR1 and CDR2 from the germline V gene are LGHDT and YNNKEL (reference sequence). Trimming left V 3 bases short and J 0 bases short, with 12 bases between. CDR3 loop: CASSQGGPYSNQPQHF. The DNA of the CDR3 is TGTGCCAGCAGCCAGGGGGGACCGTATAGCAATCAGCCCCAGCATTTT.

This clonotype was found many times. The V and J genes are TRBV7-2 and TRBJ2-1; D is ambiguous. Germline CDR1 reads SGHTA; CDR2 reads FQGNSA. CDR3 length: 14 amino acids. The ends were cut back, 4 bases at V and 3 bases at J, with 10 bases in the middle. In DNA form, the CDR3 reads TGTGCCAGCAGCTCCCAAACGGACTACAATGAGCAGTTCTTC. Amino acids: CASSSQTDYNEQFF.